Presented here are 16 T cell receptor beta chains from one specimen sequenced in a study of a mutant IDH1 vaccine in newly diagnosed glioma. Time point of the sample: baseline, week 1 (first vaccination visit). Treatment indicated: pre-vaccination baseline after standard-of-care therapy. Only in-frame clones appear in the TCRdb table, and some are missing; sequencing was by immunoSEQ multiplex PCR. The top ten hold more than 8% of the sample, which has around 16,000 clones, around four fifths seen once. The sequencing used PBMCs, collected from a glioma patient treated with radiotherapy, temozolomide or both. The receptors shown here come from a man between 35 and 55 years old with glioma.

This chain joins TRBV21-1 and TRBJ1-2; TRBD1 is taken as the D call from the table, unchecked against the DNA. TRBV21-1 is listed as a pseudogene. CDR3 length equals 16 residues. The chain's CDR3 is CASSKVLGQGDCGYTF. The CDR3 DNA follows: TGTGCCAGCAGCAAAGTATTAGGACAGGGGGACTGCGGCTACACCTTC.

V and J are TRBV27 and TRBJ2-3, with D maybe TRBD2 (6 bases). The CDR3 is 16 amino acids. Germline CDR1 is MNHEY and CDR2 is SMNVEV (reference sequence). Between the trimmed V and J ends, which lost 2 bases and 1 base, there was a span of 13 bases. The CDR3 DNA follows: TGTGCCAGCAGTTTAGACGCGGGACGGCGCACAGATACGCAGTATTTT. Translation gives CASSLDAGRRTDTQYF.

The V and J genes are TRBV6-1 and TRBJ1-1; D unclear. The CDR3 spans 14 residues. Germline CDR1 reads MNHNS; CDR2 reads SASEGT. Trimming cost V 5 bases and J 1 base, with 11 bases left between them. The chain's CDR3 is CASSRSAENTEAFF. CDR3 nucleotide sequence: TGTGCCAGCAGTCGGTCGGCGGAGAACACTGAAGCTTTCTTT.

The rearrangement uses TRBV19 and TRBJ1-3; D remains ambiguous. CDR1 and CDR2 (germline): LNHDA, SQIVND (reference sequence). Trimming removed 6 bases at V and 0 bases at J, with 9 bases between. This CDR3 is 14 amino acids long. The CDR3 protein is CASRAGSSGNTIYF. In DNA, the CDR3 is TGTGCCAGTAGGGCGGGATCCTCTGGAAACACCATATATTTT.

This clone was found a few times. The rearrangement links TRBV5-1 to TRBJ2-5, with D possibly TRBD2 on 6 matching bases. Germline V gene sequence: CDR1 SGHRS, CDR2 YFSETQ. This CDR3 contains 15 residues. V lost 4 bases to trimming and J lost 1 base, with 14 bases between them. In DNA, the CDR3 is TGCGCCAGCAGCCCCCTTGGGGGGTCCCAAGAGACCCAGTACTTC. Translated, it gives CASSPLGGSQETQYF.

The V gene is TRBV9, the J gene TRBJ2-7; D is unresolved. With 3 bases removed from V and 5 bases from J, the gap between germline ends came to 12 bases. CDR3 size: 13 residues. Looked up from germline, CDR1 is SGDLS and CDR2 is YYNGEE. The CDR3 sequence: CASSARVNDEQYV. The CDR3 coding sequence is TGTGCCAGCAGCGCACGGGTCAACGACGAGCAGTACGTC.

The chain employs TRBV10-1 and TRBJ2-1, with 9 bases lining up with TRBD2. The CDR3 runs to 16 residues. V dropped 1 base and J dropped 4; count of bases not matched to a gene: 5. The germline CDR1 and CDR2 sequences are WNHNN and SYGVQD (reference sequence). Here the CDR3 DNA reads TGCGCCAGCAGTGAGTTAGCGGGAGCGCAGTACAATGAGCAGTTCTTC. Its translation is CASSELAGAQYNEQFF.

This chain links TRBV19 with TRBJ1-5, with D maybe TRBD1 (6 bases). The germline V and J ends were trimmed by 3 bases and 2 bases, with 14 bases remaining between them. This CDR3 spans 16 amino acids. CDR1 and CDR2 (germline): LNHDA, SQIVND (reference sequence). The CDR3 sequence: CASSISGGLGNQPQHF. CDR3 nucleotide sequence: TGTGCCAGTAGTATTTCTGGGGGCCTAGGCAATCAGCCCCAGCATTTT.

The V call is TRBV6-4, the J call TRBJ2-3; the D gene could be TRBD1 or TRBD2 (6 bases each). V was clipped by 2 bases and J by 3 bases, with 9 bases between them. The germline gives CDR1 MRHNA, CDR2 SNTAGT. There are 14 residues in the CDR3. The CDR3 region has the DNA TGTGCCAGCAGTGACGGGGGGCCAACAGATACGCAGTATTTT. Translated: CASSDGGPTDTQYF.

This rearrangement joins TRBV6-5 to TRBJ1-3; unclear D gene. The CDR3 length is 13 residues. Germline CDR1 is MNHEY and CDR2 is SVGAGI. Trimming took 4 bases from V and 3 from J, leaving 7 bases between them. The CDR3 spells CASSLRVGNTIYF. The DNA of the CDR3 is TGTGCCAGCAGTTTGAGGGTTGGAAACACCATATATTTT.

The chain combines TRBV11-3 with TRBJ1-1; unclear D gene. The CDR3 is 14 residues long. Germline-derived CDR1 and CDR2 are SGHNT and YENEEA. V was pared by 5 bases and J by 0 bases, with 10 bases between. In DNA form, the CDR3 reads TGTGCCAGCAGCCCCCTGGCCCTGAACACTGAAGCTTTCTTT. It yields the protein CASSPLALNTEAFF.

The chain has TRBV6-1 and TRBJ2-5; 9 nucleotides agree with TRBD2. The germline CDR1 and CDR2 sequences are MNHNS and SASEGT. The J segment lost 3 bases and the V segment lost 2 bases, leaving 7 bases of the junction unmatched. The CDR3 totals 16 residues. CDR3 in amino acids: CASSESPSGNEETQYF. CDR3 DNA: TGTGCCAGCAGTGAATCGCCTAGCGGGAACGAAGAGACCCAGTACTTC.

In this sample, this clone turned up a few times. This rearrangement joins TRBV5-6 to TRBJ2-5, with D tentatively TRBD1 (6 bases). This CDR3 has 15 amino acids. The ends were cut back, 4 bases at V and 0 bases at J, with 13 bases in the middle. Germline assignment: CDR1 SGHDT and CDR2 YYEEEE. The DNA of the CDR3 is TGTGCCAGCAGCCCCGGACAGCTGTACCAAGAGACCCAGTACTTC. It yields the protein CASSPGQLYQETQYF.

This clone was picked up one time. The rearrangement links TRBV7-2 to TRBJ1-3; D not resolved. This CDR3 has 14 amino acids. The V end lost 5 bases, the J end lost 3 bases, and 11 bases lay between the germline ends. The germline V gene has CDR1 SGHTA and CDR2 FQGNSA. In DNA, the CDR3 is TGTGCCAGCAGCCGACATGGCATTGGAAACACCATATATTTT. It specifies CASSRHGIGNTIYF.

This clone was counted a single time. The chain has TRBV5-6 and TRBJ1-2; D unclear. CDR1 is SGHDT and CDR2 is YYEEEE in the germline V gene. The CDR3 is 11 amino acids. V dropped 5 bases and J dropped 3 bases, with 5 bases sitting between them. The CDR3 bases are TGTGCCAGCAGACTCTACTATGGCTACACCTTC. Translating gives CASRLYYGYTF.

This chain links TRBV15 with TRBJ1-4, with D possibly TRBD1 on 6 matching bases. CDR1 and CDR2 from the germline V gene are LNHNV and YYDKDF (reference sequence). CDR3 length: 15 residues. V lost 0 bases and J lost 7, with 12 bases in between. CDR3 sequence: CATSRDGGPSEKLFF. The DNA of the CDR3 is TGTGCCACCAGCAGAGACGGGGGGCCTAGTGAAAAACTGTTTTTT.